This TCR beta chain was captured in a study of blood T cell repertoires in COVID-19. Overall study: Donors in the United States, Italy and Spain gave samples during acute or convalescent COVID-19.

Sequencing was performed with immunoSEQ multiplex PCR; in TCRdb, only in-frame clones are kept and a portion is missing. This table holds about 98,000 clones, about 80% found once. Germline-derived CDR1 and CDR2 are DFQATT and SNEGSKA (reference sequence). This CDR3 region has 11 residues. Deletions cut 3 bases from V and 5 bases from J, with 7 bases between. Of note for this clone: Other nucleotide sequences in the sample specify the same CDR3.

This clonotype was sampled from a man aged 65-85 years with acute or convalescent COVID-19. Sequencing was performed on peripheral blood. The chain employs TRBV20-1 and TRBJ1-1; no reliable D call. CDR3 protein: CSARAGTEAFF. The CDR3, as DNA: TGCAGTGCTAGGGCCGGGACTGAAGCTTTCTTT.